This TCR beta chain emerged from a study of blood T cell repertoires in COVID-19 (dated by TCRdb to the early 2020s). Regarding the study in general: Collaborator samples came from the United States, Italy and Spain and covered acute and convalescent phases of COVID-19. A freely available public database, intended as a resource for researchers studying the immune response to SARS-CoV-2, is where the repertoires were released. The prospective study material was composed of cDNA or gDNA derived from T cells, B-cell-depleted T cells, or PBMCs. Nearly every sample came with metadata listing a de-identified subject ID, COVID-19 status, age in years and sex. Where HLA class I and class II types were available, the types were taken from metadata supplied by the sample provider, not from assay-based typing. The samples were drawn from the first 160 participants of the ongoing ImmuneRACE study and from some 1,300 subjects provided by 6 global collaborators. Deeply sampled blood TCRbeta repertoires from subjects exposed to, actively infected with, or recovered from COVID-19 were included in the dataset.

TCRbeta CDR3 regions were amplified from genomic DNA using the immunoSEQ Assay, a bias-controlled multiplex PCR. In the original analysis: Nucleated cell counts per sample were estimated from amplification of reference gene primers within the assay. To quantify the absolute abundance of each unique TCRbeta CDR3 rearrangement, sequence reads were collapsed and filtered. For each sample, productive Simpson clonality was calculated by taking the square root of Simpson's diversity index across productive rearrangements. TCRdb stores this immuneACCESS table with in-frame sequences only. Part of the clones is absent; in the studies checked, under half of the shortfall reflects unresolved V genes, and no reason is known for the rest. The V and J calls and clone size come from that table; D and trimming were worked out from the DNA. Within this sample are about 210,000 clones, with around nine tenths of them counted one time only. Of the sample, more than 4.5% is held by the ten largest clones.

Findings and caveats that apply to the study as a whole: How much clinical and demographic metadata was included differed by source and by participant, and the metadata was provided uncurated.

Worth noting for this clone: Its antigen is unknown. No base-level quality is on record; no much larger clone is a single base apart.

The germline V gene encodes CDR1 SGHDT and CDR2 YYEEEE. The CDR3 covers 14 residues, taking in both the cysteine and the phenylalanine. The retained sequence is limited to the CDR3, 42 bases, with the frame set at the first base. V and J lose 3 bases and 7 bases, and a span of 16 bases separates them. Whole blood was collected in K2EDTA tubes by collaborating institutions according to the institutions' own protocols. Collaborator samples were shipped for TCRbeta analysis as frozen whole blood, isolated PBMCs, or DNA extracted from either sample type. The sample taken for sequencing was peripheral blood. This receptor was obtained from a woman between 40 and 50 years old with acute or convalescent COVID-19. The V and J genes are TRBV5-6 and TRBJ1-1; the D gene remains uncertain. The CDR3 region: CASSSWVSGFEAFF. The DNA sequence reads TGTGCCAGCAGCTCATGGGTCTCGGGATTTGAAGCTTTCTTT.